This is a list of T cell receptor beta chains from one sample in a study of CD8 T cells in Susac syndrome. TCRdb redid the calling of the immunoSEQ multiplex PCR reads with MiXCR, one entry per CDR3 protein. The sample carries a few hundred thousand distinct CDR3 sequences, about 95% recorded once. Specimen: CD4+ T cells from PBMCs. The receptors were sampled from a human donor with multiple sclerosis. The CDR3 runs from the conserved cysteine through the conserved F or W. D genes are given only for firm matches. Some rows mark clone size as missing; the rest say once, few, many or name a class of expanded clone.

clone_size	v_call	d_call	j_call	cdr3_nt	cdr3_aa
few	TRBV27	TRBD2	TRBJ2-1	TGTGCCAGCGGACTAGCGGGAGGCAATGAGCAGTTCTTC	CASGLAGGNEQFF
once	TRBV12-3/TRBV12-4	TRBD2	TRBJ2-1	TGTGCCAGCAGCCCACTAGCGTTCTCCTACAATGAGCAGTTCTTC	CASSPLAFSYNEQFF
-	TRBV19	TRBD1	TRBJ2-4	TGTGCCAGTAACGACCGGGACAGGGAATACATTCAGTACTTC	CASNDRDREYIQYF
-	TRBV4-1	-	TRBJ1-6	TGCGCCAGCAGCCAAACGAGTGATTCACCCCTCCACTTT	CASSQTSDSPLHF
-	TRBV29-1	-	TRBJ1-1	TGCAGCGCCAGGCGGGGTATAATGAACACTGAAGCTTTCTTT	CSARRGIMNTEAFF
once	TRBV7-3	-	TRBJ2-1	TGTGCCAGCAGCCATCCTAGCGTCGACACGTTAGGAAAGCAGTTCTTC	CASSHPSVDTLGKQFF
-	TRBV29-1	TRBD1	TRBJ2-5	TGCAGCGTTGAAGGAGGGACAGGGGGCTGGGAGACCCAGTACTTC	CSVEGGTGGWETQYF
-	TRBV6-4	TRBD1	TRBJ2-2	TGTGCCAGCAGCGTGGACAGGGGTCCCAACGGGGAGCTGTTTTTT	CASSVDRGPNGELFF
-	TRBV29-1	-	TRBJ2-5	TGCAGCGTTTTGTGGAGGGCCCGGGTCGGCGAGACCCAGTACTTC	CSVLWRARVGETQYF
-	TRBV15	TRBD1	TRBJ2-7	TGTGCCACCAGGTCACAGGGGAATTTCGACAAGCAGTACTTC	CATRSQGNFDKQYF
-	TRBV29-1	-	TRBJ2-3	TGCAGCGTTGAGGGACGGAGCACAGATACGCAGTATTTT	CSVEGRSTDTQYF
-	TRBV29-1	-	TRBJ2-1	TGCAGCGTTGGTGGGAGAGGGTACAATGAGCAGTTCTTC	CSVGGRGYNEQFF
-	TRBV7-3	TRBD2	TRBJ2-1	TGTGCCAGCAGCTTAAGGGGGACTAGCAATGAGCAGTTCTTC	CASSLRGTSNEQFF
-	TRBV27	-	TRBJ1-4	TGTGCCAGCAGTGGGCTAACAGGGCTCGATGAAAAACTGTTTTTT	CASSGLTGLDEKLFF
-	TRBV7-9	-	TRBJ1-2	TGTGCCAGCAGCTTAGCGGAGGGTCCAACTATCGGCTACACCTTC	CASSLAEGPTIGYTF
-	TRBV2	-	TRBJ2-2	TGTGCCAGCAGTGAGCAGGGGAACACCGGGGAGCTGTTTTTT	CASSEQGNTGELFF
-	TRBV28	-	TRBJ1-2	TGTGCCACCCAAGATGGGCAGACGGCATATGGCTACACCTTC	CATQDGQTAYGYTF
once	TRBV7-9	-	TRBJ1-1	TGTGCCAGCAGAGAGTGGGGGAACACTGAAGCTTTCTTT	CASREWGNTEAFF
-	TRBV12-3/TRBV12-4	-	TRBJ1-1	TGTGCCAGCAGTTTAGCGACTGAAGCTTTCTTT	CASSLATEAFF
-	TRBV28	TRBD1	TRBJ1-1	TGTGCCAGCAGTCCGAGGGACAGGTCCGAAGCTTTCTTT	CASSPRDRSEAFF
once	TRBV27	TRBD2	TRBJ2-7	TGTGCCAGCAGCTCCCTTAGCGGGGGGAACTACGAGCAGTACTTC	CASSSLSGGNYEQYF
-	TRBV11-1	TRBD2	TRBJ2-5	TGTGCCAGCAGCACGGAAACGTATCGGCTAGCGGGGATCACCCAAGAGACCCAGTACTTC	CASSTETYRLAGITQETQYF
-	TRBV30	-	TRBJ1-3	TGTGCCTGGAGTATCGGCTCTGGAAACACCATATATTTT	CAWSIGSGNTIYF
-	TRBV29-1	-	TRBJ1-2	TGCAGCGTTGTCGGGGACCTGGCTGATGGCTACACCTTC	CSVVGDLADGYTF
-	TRBV29-1	TRBD2	TRBJ2-7	TGCAGCGCCGCTAGCGGTTTCGAGCAGTACTTC	CSAASGFEQYF
-	TRBV19	-	TRBJ1-1	TGTGCCAGTAGTACCGACAGGAGGTGGGGAGCTTTCTTT	CASSTDRRWGAFF
once	TRBV25-1	-	TRBJ1-5	TGTGCCAGCTGCGAACCCCTCGCGGCAGGTGGGAGCAATCAGCCCCAGCATTTT	CASCEPLAAGGSNQPQHF
-	TRBV3-1	TRBD1	TRBJ1-1	TGTGCCACCAGGGGGCTAGGATTGGAGGCTTTCTTT	CATRGLGLEAFF
-	TRBV29-1	TRBD2	TRBJ2-3	TGCAGCGTTGTGTCGGGACTAGTCCCAGATACGCAGTATTTT	CSVVSGLVPDTQYF
-	TRBV12-3/TRBV12-4	-	TRBJ2-5	TGTGCCAGCAGTGTCCTCTCCGGGACCCCACGAGAGACCCAGTACTTC	CASSVLSGTPRETQYF
-	TRBV9	TRBD2	TRBJ2-1	TGTGCCAGCAGCGTAGTACCCAGCGGGGACGGGCAGTTCTTC	CASSVVPSGDGQFF
few	TRBV12-3/TRBV12-4	TRBD1	TRBJ2-7	TGTGCCAGCAGCCCCGACAGGGTGCCCTACGAGCAGTACTTC	CASSPDRVPYEQYF
once	TRBV7-9	-	TRBJ2-2	TGTGCCAGCAGCTTAAAGGGAGCCGGGGAGCTGTTTTTT	CASSLKGAGELFF
-	TRBV12-3/TRBV12-4	-	TRBJ1-3	TGTGCCAGCACCCACTCACCAGGCTCTGGAAACACCATATATTTT	CASTHSPGSGNTIYF
-	TRBV12-3/TRBV12-4	TRBD1	TRBJ1-2	TGTGCCAGCAGTTTACAGACCGGTGGACAGGGCTCTAACTATGGCTACACCTTC	CASSLQTGGQGSNYGYTF
-	TRBV20-1	-	TRBJ2-3	TGCAGTGCTGTTAAGGGTTTTGGCACAGATACGCAGTATTTT	CSAVKGFGTDTQYF
-	TRBV20-1	-	TRBJ1-5	TGCAGTGCTACCACAGGAGTCAATCAGCCCCAGCATTTT	CSATTGVNQPQHF